This record covers a single T cell receptor beta chain. Its antigen is not identified. This sample is drawn from a study of shared clonotypes between healthy human individuals. Overall study findings and caveats: Incomplete sequencing of sorted subsets was indicated by rarefaction despite large depth.

Evenly divided among several immunoSEQ plates was the genomic DNA of each subset. Sorted-subset replicate PCR reactions contained approximately 190 ng DNA, corresponding to 29,000 or so T cell genomes. Clones were read by immunoSEQ multiplex PCR, and TCRdb kept only the in-frame ones, dropping some. This sample yields about 590,000 clones, of which 95% are seen a single time; roughly 0.1% belongs to the top ten. CDR3 length: 15 amino acids. Between the trimmed V and J ends, which lost 0 bases and 7 bases, there was a span of 13 bases. The germline V gene has CDR1 LNHDA and CDR2 SQIVND (reference sequence). The naive CD8 subset, CD45RO-negative cells positively selected for CCR7, excluded terminally differentiated effector memory CD45RA+ cells.

The clonotype originates from a woman in her 30s in good health. Sequencing was done on a sample of naive CD8+ T cells sorted from blood. The genes are TRBV19 and TRBJ2-1, with a possible D match to TRBD2 (5 bases). In DNA, the CDR3 is TGTGCCAGTAGTATAGATCAGACAACGGGGAATGAGCAGTTCTTC. Its translation: CASSIDQTTGNEQFF.